The 4 T cell receptor beta chains below come from one sample, sequenced in a study of cytomegalovirus exposure and HLA in healthy donors. 13 Jbeta primers and 60 Vbeta primers were used for the PCR. Sequencing was performed with immunoSEQ multiplex PCR; in TCRdb, only in-frame clones are kept and a portion is missing. Here the sample spans 110,000 to 150,000 clones, 77% being singletons. Sequenced input: PBMCs. The receptors derive from a woman aged 45-60 years in good health and CMV-seronegative.

The chain couples TRBV27 to TRBJ2-7; 9 positions match TRBD2. V lost 4 bases to trimming and J lost 5 bases; unmatched junction nucleotides: 9. Germline values: CDR1 MNHEY, CDR2 SMNVEV (reference sequence). The CDR3 has 15 amino acids. The CDR3: CASSYSGLALDEQYF. CDR3 coding DNA: TGTGCCAGCAGTTACTCCGGACTAGCGCTTGACGAGCAGTACTTC.

A few counts support this clone. The CDR3 spells CASSYSGTGSYEQYF. The CDR3 region has the DNA TGTGCCAGCAGTTACTCCGGGACAGGGTCCTACGAGCAGTACTTC. V and J are TRBV6-6 and TRBJ2-7, with 9 bases identical to TRBD1. V trimming: 0 bases; J trimming: 1 base; junction bases outside the gene matches: 1. Germline V gene data show CDR1 as MNHNY and CDR2 as SVGAGI (reference sequence). The CDR3 is 15 residues long.

The sample holds a few counts of this clone. The chain combines TRBV2 with TRBJ2-3; 9 positions match TRBD2. Germline V CDR1 and CDR2: SNHLY, FYNNEI. This CDR3 has 16 residues. V dropped 5 bases and J dropped 1; count of bases not matched to a gene: 7. CDR3 residues: CASSKRLADRTDTQYF. The CDR3 DNA follows: TGTGCCAGCAGTAAGAGACTAGCGGACCGCACAGATACGCAGTATTTT.

This CDR3 is CASSLTRTGSSEAFF. As DNA, the CDR3 is TGTGCCAGCAGCTTGACTAGGACAGGAAGTTCTGAAGCTTTCTTT. The chain is built from TRBV5-4 and TRBJ1-1; 7 bases map to TRBD1. The CDR3 consists of 15 residues. CDR1 and CDR2 (germline): SGHNT, YYREEE (reference sequence). V was pared by 1 base and J by 6 bases, with 9 bases of the junction left unmatched.